This is a list of T cell receptor beta chains from one sample in a study of cytotoxic CD8 clonotypes in ibrutinib-treated CLL. Sequenced by immunoSEQ multiplex PCR; TCRdb stores in-frame clones only, minus some. The sample lists approximately 350,000 clones; roughly 70% were seen once. The input for sequencing was PBMCs, taken after 36 months of ibrutinib treatment. The source is a human donor with chronic lymphocytic leukemia. Both conserved end residues are part of each CDR3. Each record gives: V gene, D gene, CDR3 protein. D genes are given only for firm matches.

TRBV7-9 | TRBD1 | CASRRDRGYEQYF
TRBV5-1 | NA | CASSRGSGANVLTF
TRBV6-1 | TRBD2 | CASSASGGYEQYF
TRBV2 | TRBD2 | CASSEELAGVSYNEQFF
TRBV11-3 | TRBD1 | CASSLGGTGYNEQFF
TRBV15 | TRBD1 | CATSGDRFTYEQYF
TRBV27 | TRBD1 | CASSYSGTVYEQYF
TRBV20-1 | NA | CSARGLSEAFF
TRBV2 | NA | CASSTNYGYTF
TRBV5-1 | NA | CASSLVPAGWQETQYF
TRBV20-1 | NA | CSARAADTQYF
TRBV7-8 | TRBD1 | CASRPGQADTGELFF
TRBV6-5 | TRBD2 | CASSYQAPGGRAQYF
TRBV28 | NA | CASSLWGDDEQYF
TRBV2 | NA | CASSRVQGAEQFF
TRBV7-2 | TRBD1 | CASSFWQGTGGLLVYGYTF
TRBV9 | TRBD2 | CASSVDPQRGRYNEQFF
TRBV11-2 | TRBD1 | CASSTGQLDYEQYF
TRBV5-1 | NA | CASNLGDSYEQYF
TRBV10-3 | TRBD2 | CAISESIAGYSSYEQYF
TRBV4-1 | NA | CASSQDNLLPYGYTF
TRBV28 | NA | CASSLGAWGYSNQPQHF
TRBV7-9 | NA | CASSLVHEKLFF
TRBV11-3 | NA | CASSLGSGYEQYF
TRBV29-1 | NA | CSDSTDTQYF
TRBV20-1 | NA | CSAREVGAFF
TRBV7-9 | NA | CAISPGRGYTF
TRBV25-1 | NA | CASSEYGFTSTDTQYF
TRBV28 | NA | CASSSPQESYEQYF
TRBV27 | NA | CASGPFPVPPGGYTF
TRBV19 | NA | CASSVWNSGNTIYF
TRBV29-1 | TRBD1 | CSVSGQSTDTQYF
TRBV10-3 | NA | CAISERQSPPRVYEQYF
TRBV6-5 | TRBD2 | CASRKLAGAGTQYF
TRBV6-5 | NA | CASSYSFRARSYEQYF
TRBV6-6 | TRBD2 | CASREKRGPDEQFF
TRBV2 | NA | CASSETNSPLHF
TRBV29-1 | NA | CSVAGTLGNGYTF
TRBV28 | TRBD2 | CASSWGPGREVRGTGELFF
TRBV29-1 | TRBD2 | CSVEEWEGIETQYF
TRBV5-8 | NA | CASSLEGYHEQYF
TRBV5-1 | TRBD2 | CASSRTSDYNEQFF
TRBV5-1 | NA | CASSLSGSGYEQYF
TRBV4-2 | TRBD1 | CASSQVSGTGVHEQYF
TRBV27 | NA | CASSLRGKVYEQYF
TRBV29-1 | NA | CSVGHQNTGELFF
TRBV5-4 | TRBD2 | CASSFKGLAGGPYNEQFF